The sequence of this TCR beta chain was determined in a study of CD8 T cells in ankylosing spondylitis. V lost 0 bases, J lost 8 bases, and 9 bases lay in between. The CDR3 has 13 residues. CDR1 and CDR2 from the germline V gene are SNHLY and FYNNEI. In regard to this clonotype: Its antigen is unknown.

The TCR beta libraries were generated through quantitative 5'-RACE incorporating molecular barcodes. TCRdb re-derived calls from the 5' RACE reads in MiXCR, one entry per CDR3 protein. The sample has 380,000 or so distinct CDR3 sequences; about 20% are singletons. Study-wide findings and caveats: A TCR beta motif of roughly eight highly homologous variants appeared characteristic of ankylosing spondylitis blood. Past studies reported some motif variants in reactive arthritis synovial fluid and blood. Disease-linked clones were reportedly significantly enriched in matched ankylosing spondylitis synovial fluid.

The sample taken for sequencing was blood, either unsorted or a sorted T cell fraction (not recorded which). This clonotype was obtained from a male donor with ankylosing spondylitis or in good health (not recorded which). The chain carries TRBV2 and TRBJ2-3; D is unclear. CDR3 amino acids: CASSEAEPITQYF. For the CDR3, the DNA is TGTGCCAGCAGTGAAGCGGAACCAATTACGCAGTATTTT.